This T cell receptor beta chain appears in the sequencing data of a study of cytomegalovirus exposure and HLA in healthy donors (dated by TCRdb to about 2017). About the study as a whole: In an earlier analysis of 450 to 750 of the donors, about 260 Gb of sequence data and some 100 million unique TCR beta sequences from about 180 million T cells were reported. An early release that covered 500 to 800 HLA-typed donors contained approximately 290 gigabases of sequencing data and 70 million to 100 million unique TCR sequences. Among the roughly 390 genotyped donors, around 81% belonged to the genetic ancestry cluster associated with self-reported Caucasian donors. The study aimed to test whether cataloging public T cell receptors could reveal signatures of past pathogen exposure. Using immunosequencing, the study profiled T cell repertoires from approximately 700 subjects and related those repertoires to cytomegalovirus serostatus. Besides the first cohort of about 730 subjects, a separate validation cohort made up of some 110 different subjects was used. To predict cytomegalovirus infection status, the study brought together high-throughput TCR immunosequencing, statistical association of individual TCRs with disease status, and machine learning. A later analysis re-examined previously published TCR beta repertoires from roughly 650 donors and added high-resolution HLA genotyping to investigate patterns of TCR occurrence. The later analysis used no new phenotypic data to find candidate immune exposures, relying instead on TCR beta sequences and their occurrence across donors. To decide whether each TCR beta V gene segment behaved as functional or pseudogenic, an earlier analysis of some 600 of the donors relied on high-throughput TCR beta sequencing. Donor age, sex, ethnicity and CMV serostatus were compiled together with the repertoire data. Genome-wide SNP genotypes for about 65% of the 666 donors were used in a later genetic analysis, which treated that subset as a discovery cohort. All discovery cohort repertoires had been generated on a single sequencing platform. Class I and class II HLA loci were covered by the typing at four-digit resolution. The number of donors typed differed by locus, with roughly 620-640 for A, B, C, DRB1 and DQB1, around 560 for DQA1, approximately 570 for DPA1, and roughly 450 for DPB1. Four or five DR-DQ haplotypes were handled as single units for association and clustering because linkage in the cohort was strong. On average, around 240,000 unique TCR beta nucleotide sequences were sequenced per donor among 398 genotyped donors of the cohort, with roughly 18% of those sequences being non-productive. Findings and caveats that apply to the study as a whole: This cohort had only TCR beta chains sequenced, and the lack of alpha or paired-chain data limited which features could be detected. For the cohort, immune exposure information was limited to CMV serostatus. According to a later analysis, TCR association rates differed among HLA loci, with DRB1 alleles showing the most associated TCRs and HLA-C alleles showing the fewest. V-gene and J-gene trimming of TCR beta chains was associated with a missense DCLRE1C variant in a later genetic analysis, and the association was replicated in an independent cohort. The 87-base-pair reads could not distinguish some IMGT-functional V segments, including TRBV6-2 and TRBV6-3, so those segments were excluded. The earlier analysis of almost 600 of the donors excluded seventeen rarely observed V segments, including chromosome 9 orphons, because counts were too low. When HLA alleles, especially DR and DQ, strongly co-occurred, TCR associations were difficult to assign to individual alleles. In a later genetic analysis, fewer N-insertions in productive TCRs were reported among donors in an Asian-associated ancestry cluster than the roughly 640-donor mean. In a later analysis, several top co-occurrence clusters were reported to appear linked to parvovirus B19, influenza, CMV and Epstein-Barr virus. According to the authors, the approach could potentially be generalized to other disease states and immunological phenotypes. Linkage disequilibrium might explain the correlated functional status among segregating V segments, but an unknown experimental factor could not be excluded. A further reported finding was that TCR beta sequences accurately predicted the HLA-A and HLA-B alleles for most subjects in the first cohort. A later analysis found that HLA-associated TCR beta chains were more clonally expanded and had lower generation probabilities than equally common non-associated chains. Because HLA typing was missing for some donors at each locus, association tests included only the typed subset. Most CMV-associated TCR beta chains appeared to be HLA-restricted in a later analysis, and the HLA associations seemed to be driven largely by CMV exposure. A total of 150 to 200 TCR beta chains were listed by the study as associated with cytomegalovirus. The presence/absence analyses assumed that sequencing depth was roughly uniform across donors, and that assumption may not be true. A later analysis associated some 17,000 TCR beta sequences with specific HLA alleles at a false discovery rate of 0.05. The classifier was reported to diagnose cytomegalovirus status with high specificity and sensitivity in both the original and validation cohorts. While some public TCRs were present in many individuals, most TCR sequences turned up only very rarely across donors. A few of the identified cytomegalovirus-associated TCR beta chains were confirmed in vitro to be specific for cytomegalovirus antigens. A group of highly shared sequence variants was considered likely to be a technical artifact of the sequencing pipeline. Broadly in line with IMGT annotations, most TCR beta V segments showed up in productive rearrangements about 87% or about 30% of the time in an earlier analysis of approximately 600 of the donors.

Receptors were amplified or captured by the immunoSEQ multiplex PCR assay. For the multiplex PCR, a mixture combining 60 forward primers for TCR Vbeta segments and 13 reverse primers for TCR Jbeta segments was used. The CDR3 region of rearranged TCR beta genes was amplified from genomic DNA by a multiplex PCR assay. On the Illumina HiSeq System, the amplified TCR beta libraries were sequenced as 87-base-pair reads. The paper's processing steps were these. Across the 670 or so repertoires, a later analysis counted approximately 83 million unique TCR beta chains, approximately 12 million of which were shared by at least two donors. To remove PCR and sequencing errors, raw reads were error-corrected and collapsed into unique sequences using a nearest-neighbor algorithm that merged closely related sequences. V, D and J gene segments were assigned by aligning CDR3 sequences to IMGT reference sequences. For a sequence to be retained, a match of at least six nucleotides was required to both a V gene segment and a J gene segment. A rearrangement was called productive if the CDR3 had no stop codons and remained in frame with V and J, and every other rearrangement was called non-productive. Following IMGT convention, CDR3 was defined as the stretch from the second conserved V-encoded cysteine to the conserved J-encoded phenylalanine. Sequences without an unambiguous match to a single V gene segment were excluded from the earlier analysis of almost 600 of the donors. In an earlier analysis of several hundred of the donors, a V segment was called functional when productive rearrangements were above 56.7%, and segregating when the standard deviation between donors exceeded 5%. A statistical classification framework was built to diagnose cytomegalovirus status from the catalog of TCR beta chain sequences. In a later analysis, TCR nucleotide sequences were compared against IMGT/GENE-DB human TR gene sequences so that V and J genes could be assigned. In a later analysis, CDR3 sequences and most-parsimonious VDJ recombination scenarios were assigned using the TCRdist pipeline. A later analysis defined each TCR beta chain by its CDR3 amino acid sequence plus V-gene family, and excluded reads lacking a unique V-gene family. A later analysis removed roughly 590 highly shared, low-generation-probability nucleotide sequences to deal with suspected cross-contamination and a sequencing artifact. A later analysis calculated a clonal expansion index for each public chain from normalized within-repertoire ranks of inferred template counts. Generation probabilities in a later analysis came from a VDJ recombination model fitted to out-of-frame rearrangements, and those results were checked against IGoR. In a later analysis, hypergeometric tests were used to score TCR-TCR, TCR-HLA and TCR-CMV co-occurrence, with a repertoire-size bias correction applied to TCR pairs. In a later analysis, false discovery rates were estimated by permuting HLA or CMV assignments 20 times. In a later analysis, co-occurring TCRs were grouped with DBSCAN, and TCRdist sequence similarity was added when clustering was performed within HLA-allele-positive subsets. Repertoires with fewer than 30,000 or more than 120,000 public chains, plus five repertoires with anomalous nucleotide sharing, were excluded from co-occurrence clustering. What TCRdb holds here is the immuneACCESS table cut down to in-frame rearrangements. Part of the clones is not present; checked against another copy, under half of the missing clones reflect an unresolved V gene, and the others are unexplained. Clone size and V and J calls were adopted from that table, with D and trimming inferred from the DNA. The sample includes 70,000 to 100,000 clones, with about two thirds observed a single time. 20% to 25% of the sample comes from the top ten.

The cohort consisted of 666 healthy bone marrow donors. At the time of sampling, all cohort members were nominally healthy, though unrecorded immune exposures were likely present. The donor was CMV seropositive and was included in the group of 250 to 300 seropositive cohort members. A peripheral blood sample was provided by each donor, and peripheral blood mononuclear cells were used for TCR beta sequencing. Genomic DNA extraction from the blood cell samples was performed with the Qiagen DNeasy Blood Extraction Kit. Trimming removed 4 bases from V and 2 bases from J, leaving 11 bases between the germline ends. Spanning cysteine to phenylalanine, the CDR3 consists of 14 amino acids. CDR3 DNA only is kept here, 42 bases in frame from base 1. Taken from the germline V gene (reference sequence), the CDR1 and CDR2 loops are SEHNR and FQNEAQ. Note on this clone: Its antigen remains unidentified. The sample holds no much larger clone one base away, and base qualities are not on file.

The sample consisted of PBMCs. This TCR was sampled from a woman aged 45-60 years in good health and CMV-seropositive. The rearrangement combines TRBV7-9 with TRBJ1-1, with TRBD1 tentatively as D gene (6 bases match). The DNA sequence is TGTGCCAGCAGCTCCCAGACAGGCAACACTGAAGCTTTCTTT. This is translated as CASSSQTGNTEAFF.